These 17 T cell receptor beta chains came from one sample sequenced in a study of neoadjuvant anti-PD-1 for oral cavity cancer. The data were produced by immunoSEQ multiplex PCR, yet TCRdb's version contains in-frame clones alone and is incomplete. The sample lists over 80,000 clones; about 80% were seen once. Material: PBMCs, obtained before nivolumab (anti-PD-1) treatment. The origin of the receptors is a person aged 35-80 years with oral cavity squamous cell carcinoma.

This clone was observed a single time. J is TRBJ1-3 and V is TRBV7-3; TRBD1 might be the D (6 bases). CDR3 size: 12 residues. The germline V gene has CDR1 SGHTA and CDR2 FQGTGA. With 6 bases removed from V and 3 bases from J, the gap between germline ends came to 6 bases. The CDR3 DNA reads as TGTGCCAGCAGGGACAGTGGAAACACCATATATTTT. It codes for CASRDSGNTIYF. The entire variable domain, with the rest obtained from reference TRBV7-3 and TRBJ1-3, is as follows: GAGVSQTPSNKVTEKGKYVELRCDPISGHTALYWYRQSLGQGPEFLIYFQGTGAADDSGLPNDRFFAVRPEGSVSTLKIQRTERGDSAVYLCASRDSGNTIYFGEGSWLTVV.

This chain connects TRBV27 to TRBJ2-5; 9 bases line up with TRBD1. CDR3 length: 15 amino acids. With 5 bases clipped from V and 5 bases from J, the junction kept 9 bases outside the gene matches. The V gene's germline CDR1 is MNHEY and CDR2 SMNVEV (reference sequence). The CDR3 DNA reads as TGTGCCAGCAGTCAACCGGGACAGGGTATGGAGACCCAGTACTTC. Translation gives CASSQPGQGMETQYF.

CDR3 bases: TGCGCCAGCAGCTGGTACAGGGATCAGGACACCGGGGAGCTGTTTTTT. Translating gives CASSWYRDQDTGELFF. This chain joins TRBV5-1 and TRBJ2-2; TRBD1 is a possible D gene (6 bases). Germline-derived CDR1 and CDR2 are SGHRS and YFSETQ. Trimming pared 3 bases from V and 3 bases from J, leaving 15 bases between. This CDR3 has 16 amino acids. The full variable domain, its missing parts supplied by reference TRBV5-1 and TRBJ2-2, is KAGVTQTPRYLIKTRGQQVTLSCSPISGHRSVSWYQQTPGQGLQFLFEYFSETQRNKGNFPGRFSGRQFSNSRSEMNVSTLELGDSALYLCASSWYRDQDTGELFFGEGSRLTVL.

V and J are TRBV2 and TRBJ1-5, with D maybe TRBD1 (6 bases). The CDR3 sequence is 14 residues long. Germline values: CDR1 SNHLY, CDR2 FYNNEI. V lost 7 bases to trimming and J lost 2 bases, with 12 bases between them. The CDR3 here is CASKEQGGNQPQHF. In nucleotides, the CDR3 is TGTGCCAGCAAAGAACAGGGAGGCAATCAGCCCCAGCATTTT.

The CDR3 nucleotides are TGTGCCACCAGCAGAGTAGGAGGCGGGAATTCACCCCTCCACTTT. This translates into CATSRVGGGNSPLHF. V and J are TRBV15 and TRBJ1-6; D uncertain. CDR3 length: 15 amino acids. The V end lost 1 base, the J end lost 7 bases, and 11 bases lay between the germline ends. Looked up from germline, CDR1 is LNHNV and CDR2 is YYDKDF (reference sequence).

J is TRBJ2-7 and V is TRBV6-4; possible D gene TRBD2, 6 bases. V was cut by 3 bases and J by 1 base, with 25 bases left in between. Germline V gives CDR1 MRHNA, CDR2 SNTAGT. This CDR3 is built from 19 residues. The CDR3 coding sequence is TGTGCCAGCAGTGAGGTGGGTAGGGCTAGGCGGGAAGGGTCCTACGAGCAGTACTTC. The encoded protein is CASSEVGRARREGSYEQYF.

CDR3: CASTYSQGPYEQYF. Here the CDR3 DNA reads TGTGCCAGCACCTACTCACAGGGGCCCTACGAGCAGTACTTC. The chain has TRBV7-2 and TRBJ2-7, with 7 bases fitting TRBD1. Looked up from germline, CDR1 is SGHTA and CDR2 is FQGNSA. Germline trimming cut 7 bases from V and 2 bases from J; bases unmatched to any gene: 8. CDR3 length equals 14 residues.

The chain employs TRBV19 and TRBJ2-1, with a tentative D call TRBD1 (6 bases). The CDR3 totals 16 residues. V gave up 2 bases and J gave up 4 bases, with 15 bases separating them. The germline gives CDR1 LNHDA, CDR2 SQIVND (reference sequence). The CDR3 nucleotides are TGTGCCAGTAGTATAAACCCCGGGACAAAGTACAATGAGCAGTTCTTC. Translated, it gives CASSINPGTKYNEQFF. The full variable domain, with the rest looked up from reference TRBV19 and TRBJ2-1, is DGGITQSPKYLFRKEGQNVTLSCEQNLNHDAMYWYRQDPGQGLRLIYYSQIVNDFQKGDIAEGYSVSREKKESFPLTVTSAQKNPTAFYLCASSINPGTKYNEQFFGPGTRLTVL.

This clone has a single count. This sequence joins TRBV9 and TRBJ2-7; 9 nucleotides agree with TRBD1. Germline loops: CDR1 SGDLS, CDR2 YYNGEE. CDR3 size: 14 residues. V lost 2 bases to trimming and J lost 3 bases; unmatched junction nucleotides: 3. The DNA of the CDR3 is TGTGCCAGCAGCGTTGGGGACAGGGTCTACGAGCAGTACTTC. Its protein is CASSVGDRVYEQYF. The complete variable domain, with remaining parts taken from reference TRBV9 and TRBJ2-7, reads DSGVTQTPKHLITATGQRVTLRCSPRSGDLSVYWYQQSLDQGLQFLIQYYNGEERAKGNILERFSAQQFPDLHSELNLSSLELGDSALYFCASSVGDRVYEQYFGPGTRLTVT.

The rearrangement joins TRBV5-4 to TRBJ2-7; 7 bases are a match to TRBD2. After removal of 6 bases from V and 6 bases from J, the junction contained 9 bases not matched to a gene. The germline V gene has CDR1 SGHNT and CDR2 YYREEE (reference sequence). The CDR3 is 13 amino acids. The CDR3 DNA reads TGTGCCAGCACCCAGGGTCGGGAGGCCGAGCAGTACTTC. This codes for CASTQGREAEQYF.

This rearrangement joins TRBV5-4 to TRBJ2-3; D call uncertain. This CDR3 contains 13 residues. Trimming took 2 bases from V and 6 from J, leaving 10 bases between them. CDR1 is SGHNT and CDR2 is YYREEE in the germline V gene (reference sequence). The CDR3 DNA follows: TGTGCCAGCAGCTTCCTGGGATCTGATACGCAGTATTTT. It translates to CASSFLGSDTQYF.

The V and J genes are TRBV6-1 and TRBJ1-1, with D perhaps matching TRBD1 (6 bases). From germline, CDR1 is MNHNS and CDR2 SASEGT. The CDR3 covers 16 residues. V was pared by 2 bases and J by 1 base, with 14 bases between. CDR3 in DNA: TGTGCCAGCAGTGAACTTGGCGGACAGCGGAACACTGAAGCTTTCTTT. Residues: CASSELGGQRNTEAFF.

V and J are TRBV7-3 and TRBJ1-6, with D hard to call. The germline V gene encodes CDR1 SGHTA and CDR2 FQGTGA. The ends were cut back, 2 bases at V and 3 bases at J, with 8 bases in the middle. The length of the CDR3 is 15 residues. CDR3 sequence: CASSLGPSYNSPLHF. The CDR3 nucleotides are TGTGCCAGCAGCTTAGGGCCGAGCTATAATTCACCCCTCCACTTT.

The rearrangement links TRBV4-1 to TRBJ2-7; a possible D gene is TRBD2 (6 bases). CDR3 size: 18 residues. V was cut by 1 base and J by 3 bases, with 22 bases left in between. Germline V lookup: CDR1 MGHRA, CDR2 YSYEKL. The CDR3 DNA is TGCGCCAGCAGCCAAGGAGGCCCCGGGTTGGAGGGCAGCTACGAGCAGTACTTC. It specifies CASSQGGPGLEGSYEQYF.

V is TRBV27 and J is TRBJ2-3; 7 nucleotides line up with TRBD2. Germline V CDR1 and CDR2: MNHEY, SMNVEV (reference sequence). The V and J ends lost 2 bases and 7 bases, in that order; junction bases with no gene match: 6. This CDR3 spans 14 amino acids. The CDR3 reads CASSLAGVPNTQYF. CDR3 bases: TGTGCCAGCAGTTTAGCGGGAGTACCAAATACGCAGTATTTT.

J is TRBJ2-1 and V is TRBV10-3, with a possible D match to TRBD2 (6 bases). CDR1 and CDR2 from the germline V gene are ENHRY and SYGVKD. The CDR3 spans 13 residues. V was trimmed by 3 bases and J by 10 bases, leaving 13 bases between them. The CDR3 nucleotides read TGTGCCATCAGTGATTTTAGCGGTTGGGAGCAGTTCTTC. Translated: CAISDFSGWEQFF.

CDR3 in DNA: TGTGCCAGCAGCTCCCCCGGGGGCGGAAACACCGGGGAGCTGTTTTTT. Translated: CASSSPGGGNTGELFF. The chain links TRBV7-6 to TRBJ2-2, with D perhaps given as TRBD1 or TRBD2 (6 bases each). This CDR3 is 16 amino acids long. V was shortened by 4 bases and J by 2 bases, with 14 bases between the two germline ends. Per germline, CDR1 SGHVS and CDR2 FNYEAQ.